The 20 T cell receptor beta chains below all came from one sample that was sequenced in a study of shared clonotypes between healthy human individuals. This table comes from immunoSEQ multiplex PCR, and its TCRdb copy is limited to in-frame clones, with some not included. The sample has around 550,000 clones, 96% seen once. Specimen: naive CD4+ T cells sorted from blood. The subset is: CD45RA+ positively selected. These receptors were collected from a woman under 40 in good health.

The J gene is TRBJ1-4, the V gene TRBV9; no clear D gene. Germline V CDR1 and CDR2: SGDLS, YYNGEE. Between the trimmed V and J ends, which lost 0 bases and 8 bases, there was a span of 11 bases. This CDR3 has 14 amino acids. The CDR3 nucleotides are TGTGCCAGCAGCGTAGGCTCCCACTCAGAAAAACTGTTTTTT. Protein product: CASSVGSHSEKLFF. Drawing the rest from reference TRBV9 and TRBJ1-4, the complete variable domain is DSGVTQTPKHLITATGQRVTLRCSPRSGDLSVYWYQQSLDQGLQFLIQYYNGEERAKGNILERFSAQQFPDLHSELNLSSLELGDSALYFCASSVGSHSEKLFFGSGTQLSVL.

The chain couples TRBV5-5 to TRBJ2-7, with 9 bases identical to TRBD2. CDR1 and CDR2 from the germline V gene are SGHKS and YYEKEE (reference sequence). This CDR3 region has 14 residues. Germline trimming cut 5 bases from V and 2 bases from J; bases unmatched to any gene: 5. CDR3 amino acids: CASRPTSGPYEQYF. CDR3 nucleotides: TGTGCCAGCAGGCCGACTAGCGGACCCTACGAGCAGTACTTC. The full variable domain, its missing parts supplied by reference TRBV5-5 and TRBJ2-7, is DAGVTQSPTHLIKTRGQQVTLRCSPISGHKSVSWYQQVLGQGPQFIFQYYEKEERGRGNFPDRFSARQFPNYSSELNVNALLLGDSALYLCASRPTSGPYEQYFGPGTRLTVT.

The chain combines TRBV5-5 with TRBJ2-5; D might be TRBD2 (5 bases). Trimming pared 3 bases from V and 2 bases from J, leaving 14 bases between. This CDR3 is built from 15 residues. Germline CDR1 is SGHKS and CDR2 is YYEKEE (reference sequence). CDR3 coding DNA: TGTGCCAGCAGCTACAACCAGCGGATTCAAGAGACCCAGTACTTC. Amino acid sequence: CASSYNQRIQETQYF.

This CDR3 is CASSYRTQSFQPQHF. The DNA for the CDR3 is TGTGCCAGCAGTTACAGGACCCAATCTTTTCAGCCCCAGCATTTT. The chain joins TRBV6-6 to TRBJ1-5; D remains unclear. Looked up from germline, CDR1 is MNHNY and CDR2 is SVGAGI (reference sequence). The CDR3 consists of 15 residues. Trimming took 2 bases from V and 6 from J, leaving 14 bases between them.

The chain uses TRBV2 and TRBJ2-5; TRBD2 might be the D (5 bases). This CDR3 is 13 amino acids long. Trimming stripped 7 bases from V and 2 bases from J, with 11 bases between. Looked up from germline, CDR1 is SNHLY and CDR2 is FYNNEI. The CDR3 protein is CASKGSAQETQYF. The DNA of the CDR3 is TGTGCCAGCAAAGGTAGCGCACAAGAGACCCAGTACTTC.

V gene TRBV18 combines with J gene TRBJ1-3; no reliable D call. CDR3 size: 16 residues. Germline V gene sequence: CDR1 KGHSH, CDR2 LQKENI. Between the trimmed V and J ends, which lost 5 bases and 4 bases, there was a span of 18 bases. The CDR3 region has the DNA TGTGCCAGCTCATCACAACGAGGGCCGGCCGGAAACACCATATATTTT. Protein sequence: CASSSQRGPAGNTIYF.

V is TRBV27 and J is TRBJ1-2, with 12 bases that match TRBD1. CDR3 length equals 18 residues. Germline V gene sequence: CDR1 MNHEY, CDR2 SMNVEV (reference sequence). After removal of 1 base from V and 7 bases from J, the junction contained 13 bases not matched to a gene. CDR3 bases: TGTGCCAGCAGTTTATTGGCCGGGACAGGGGGCGCAGGATTTGGCTACACCTTC. Translation gives CASSLLAGTGGAGFGYTF.

The J gene is TRBJ1-1, the V gene TRBV11-3, with D unclear. Germline V gene data show CDR1 as SGHNT and CDR2 as YENEEA. V lost 5 bases and J lost 1, with 8 bases in between. The CDR3 is 13 amino acids. CDR3 bases: TGTGCCAGCAGCGTTTTTGGGAACACTGAAGCTTTCTTT. Its protein is CASSVFGNTEAFF. Based on the CDR3 plus reference TRBV11-3 and TRBJ1-1, the full variable domain is EAGVVQSPRYKIIEKKQPVAFWCNPISGHNTLYWYLQNLGQGPELLIRYENEEAVDDSQLPKDRFSAERLKGVDSTLKIQPAELGDSAVYLCASSVFGNTEAFFGQGTRLTVV.

This chain joins TRBV5-4 and TRBJ2-1; TRBD1 aligns across 12 bases. J gave up 9 bases and V 5 bases, and 9 bases lay outside the gene matches. Germline V lookup: CDR1 SGHNT, CDR2 YYREEE (reference sequence). This CDR3 is 15 amino acids long. The CDR3 spells CASSHPGQGASEQFF. In nucleotides, the CDR3 is TGTGCCAGCAGTCATCCGGGACAGGGGGCTAGTGAGCAGTTCTTC.

The chain uses TRBV5-4 and TRBJ1-1, with D possibly matching TRBD1 (5 bases). The germline V and J ends were trimmed by 1 base and 5 bases, with 15 bases remaining between them. CDR1 is SGHNT and CDR2 is YYREEE in the germline V gene (reference sequence). The CDR3 consists of 15 residues. In DNA form, the CDR3 reads TGTGCCAGCAGCTTGACGCAGGGCTTGTTGACTGAAGCTTTCTTT. It encodes CASSLTQGLLTEAFF.

This chain uses TRBV18 with TRBJ1-1; the D is unclear. Germline loops: CDR1 KGHSH, CDR2 LQKENI. The CDR3 is 16 amino acids. Trimming removed 2 bases from V and 3 bases from J, with 16 bases in between. The CDR3 DNA is TGTGCCAGCTCACCAAGAACAGCCCCCCGCGACACTGAAGCTTTCTTT. Translation: CASSPRTAPRDTEAFF. The entire variable domain, with the rest obtained from reference TRBV18 and TRBJ1-1, is as follows: NAGVMQNPRHLVRRRGQEARLRCSPMKGHSHVYWYRQLPEEGLKFMVYLQKENIIDESGMPKERFSAEFPKEGPSILRIQQVVRGDSAAYFCASSPRTAPRDTEAFFGQGTRLTVV.

CDR3 amino acids: CASSELKGVSEQYF. The CDR3 DNA is TGCGCCAGCAGTGAGTTGAAGGGCGTCTCCGAGCAGTACTTC. The V gene is TRBV10-2, the J gene TRBJ2-7; no definite D call. With 1 base removed from V and 6 bases from J, the gap between germline ends came to 13 bases. The CDR3 covers 14 residues. Germline CDR1 is WSHSY and CDR2 is SAAADI.

V gene TRBV2 combines with J gene TRBJ1-5, with 9 bases that match TRBD1. The J segment lost 7 bases and the V segment lost 6 bases, leaving 10 bases of the junction unmatched. The germline CDR1 and CDR2 sequences are SNHLY and FYNNEI. The CDR3 contains 15 residues. This CDR3 is CASRPGTGFFQPQHF. The DNA for the CDR3 is TGTGCCAGCAGACCCGGGACAGGGTTTTTCCAGCCCCAGCATTTT.

The chain has TRBV30 and TRBJ1-3; D unclear. Germline CDR1 reads GTSNPN; CDR2 reads SVGIG (reference sequence). This CDR3 is 14 amino acids long. V lost 0 bases, J lost 1 base, and 7 bases lay in between. CDR3 in amino acids: CAWSVNGSGNTIYF. The CDR3 nucleotides are TGTGCCTGGAGTGTAAACGGGTCTGGAAACACCATATATTTT.

The rearrangement joins TRBV9 to TRBJ2-6, with D hard to call. In germline, CDR1 is SGDLS, CDR2 YYNGEE. V was trimmed by 5 bases and J by 0 bases, leaving 15 bases between them. The CDR3 sequence is 17 residues long. CDR3 loop: CASSHRDGVSGANVLTF. Here the CDR3 DNA reads TGTGCCAGCAGTCACCGAGACGGAGTCTCTGGGGCCAACGTCCTGACTTTC.

V and J are TRBV28 and TRBJ2-1; 11 nucleotides agree with TRBD2. With 9 bases clipped from V and 7 bases from J, the junction kept 8 bases outside the gene matches. This CDR3 has 14 amino acids. Germline V gene data show CDR1 as MDHEN and CDR2 as SYDVKM. This chain's CDR3 is CASIAGGPGNEQFF. CDR3 nucleotides: TGTGCCAGTATAGCGGGAGGGCCGGGGAATGAGCAGTTCTTC.

This chain joins TRBV7-9 and TRBJ2-1; 10 bases are a match to TRBD2. The CDR3 is 15 amino acids. Germline V gene sequence: CDR1 SEHNR, CDR2 FQNEAQ (reference sequence). V trimming: 3 bases; J trimming: 9 bases; junction bases outside the gene matches: 8. The CDR3: CASSFVGTSAGEQFF. The CDR3 region has the DNA TGTGCCAGCAGCTTTGTCGGGACTAGCGCCGGTGAGCAGTTCTTC.

The chain uses TRBV7-8 and TRBJ2-1; D is unclear. V lost 5 bases, J lost 0 bases, and 14 bases lay in between. The CDR3 sequence is 16 residues long. The germline V gene has CDR1 SGHVS and CDR2 FQNEAQ. The CDR3 is CASSPPRVSSYNEQFF. In DNA form, the CDR3 reads TGTGCCAGCAGCCCCCCCCGGGTAAGCTCCTACAATGAGCAGTTCTTC.

This sequence joins TRBV29-1 and TRBJ2-7; 11 nucleotides agree with TRBD2. The CDR3 runs to 15 residues. The J segment lost 1 base and the V segment lost 1 base, leaving 3 bases of the junction unmatched. Per germline, CDR1 SQVTM and CDR2 ANQGSEA. Here the CDR3 reads CSVEGGTSGSYEQYF. The CDR3 region has the DNA TGCAGCGTTGAAGGGGGGACTAGCGGATCCTACGAGCAGTACTTC.

This rearrangement joins TRBV27 to TRBJ2-7; 11 positions agree with TRBD2. Germline V gene data show CDR1 as MNHEY and CDR2 as SMNVEV (reference sequence). The CDR3 sequence is 16 residues long. J lost 0 bases, V lost 5 bases, and 6 bases had no gene match. CDR3 bases: TGTGCCAGCAGTCCCAGGACTAGCGGGCTCTCCTACGAGCAGTACTTC. Protein sequence: CASSPRTSGLSYEQYF.